This TCR beta chain derives from a study of naive CD8 T cells in extremely preterm neonates. About the research overall: The methods list adults as 20-50 years; the abstract says 25-50.

Blood donors were healthy children aged roughly 16-60 months and healthy nonsmoking adults. Only in-frame clones appear in the TCRdb table, and some are missing; sequencing was by immunoSEQ multiplex PCR. The repertoire includes several thousand clones, more than 95% of them detected once, and approximately 0.38% sits in the top ten. This clone was seen a handful of times. This CDR3 is 15 amino acids long. The V segment lost 3 bases and the J segment 4 bases; nucleotides outside the gene matches: 7. Germline V gene lookup returns CDR1 LGHNA and CDR2 YSLEER. The sample taken for sequencing was naive CD8+ T cells from blood. The chain is built from TRBV4-3 and TRBJ1-2; 8 bases align to TRBD1. This receptor was taken from a human donor in good health. The CDR3 here is CASSQTSDRAYGYTF. CDR3 in DNA: TGCGCCAGCAGCCAGACTTCGGACAGGGCCTATGGCTACACCTTC.